This TCR beta chain is from a study of blood T cell repertoires in COVID-19 (dated by TCRdb to between 2020 and 2021). Study-wide context: The collaborator samples originated in the United States, Italy and Spain and spanned the acute and convalescent phases of COVID-19. The material from the prospective study consisted of cDNA or gDNA derived from T cells, B-cell-depleted T cells, or PBMCs. The dataset comprised deeply sampled blood TCRbeta repertoires from subjects exposed to, actively infected with, or recovered from COVID-19. The repertoires were released in a freely available public database meant as a resource for research on the immune response to SARS-CoV-2. Samples were obtained from the ongoing ImmuneRACE study (first 160 participants) and from about 1,300 subjects provided by 6 global collaborators. A de-identified subject ID, COVID-19 status, age in years and sex were almost always included in the sample metadata. Where available, HLA class I and class II types were taken from metadata supplied by the sample provider and were not determined by assay-based typing. Overall results and qualifications from the work: Clinical and demographic metadata were provided uncurated, with the amount varying by source and participant.

Each collaborating institution followed its own protocols to collect whole blood in K2EDTA tubes. Collaborator samples were shipped for TCRbeta analysis as frozen whole blood, isolated PBMCs, or DNA extracted from either sample type. V drops 2 bases and J drops 6 bases, leaving 10 bases in between. The cysteine opens and the phenylalanine closes a CDR3 of 14 amino acids. The kept DNA is CDR3 alone, 42 bases in frame from the first base. CDR1 MDHEN and CDR2 SYDVKM were looked up in the germline V gene. Details on this clone: Its antigen is currently not known. Within one base of it there is no much larger clone, and no base qualities were kept.

The immunoSEQ Assay, a bias-controlled multiplex PCR, was used to amplify TCRbeta CDR3 regions from genomic DNA. The study's processing was this. Nucleated cell counts per sample were estimated from amplification of reference gene primers within the assay. To quantify the absolute abundance of each unique TCRbeta CDR3 rearrangement, sequence reads were collapsed and filtered. For each sample, productive Simpson clonality was calculated as the square root of Simpson's diversity index across productive rearrangements. Entries here come from immuneACCESS through TCRdb and include only in-frame sequences with V and J called. Some clones fail to appear in such tables; in the studies checked, an unresolved V gene covers under half of the shortfall, and the cause of the remainder is unknown. From that table come the V and J calls and clone size; the DNA was used to work out D and trimming. The table for this sample lists approximately 60,000 clones; roughly four fifths of them were counted only once. In total, the top ten clones hold 8.2% of the sample.

Specimen: peripheral blood. This chain joins TRBV28 to TRBJ1-4; TRBD1 might be the D gene, on 6 matching bases. The TCR originated in a woman of 80 years or more with acute or convalescent COVID-19. The sequence in DNA is TGTGCCAGCAGTTTAATAGGGGGGGATGAAAAACTGTTTTTT. Its coded protein is CASSLIGGDEKLFF. When the CDR3 is completed using the reference TRBV28 and TRBJ1-4 genes on either side, the full variable domain is DVKVTQSSRYLVKRTGEKVFLECVQDMDHENMFWYRQDPGLGLRLIYFSYDVKMKEKGDIPEGYSVSREKKERFSLILESASTNQTSMYLCASSLIGGDEKLFFGSGTQLSVL.